A single sample gave rise to the 9 T cell receptor beta chains below, sequenced in a study of blood T cells in healthy people across ages. A second PCR, run for roughly 7 to 11 cycles, used a sample-barcoded 5' primer plus a J-beta primer mix. In TCRdb, the 5' RACE reads were re-called with MiXCR into one record per CDR3 protein. The sample shows 850,000 to 1,300,000 distinct CDR3 sequences, 35% to 55% of them seen only once. The sequencing input was blood. The receptors come from a woman in her sixties or seventies in good health.

This clonotype was detected a few times. This sequence joins TRBV7-2 and TRBJ2-7, with 11 bases fitting TRBD1. CDR1 SGHTA and CDR2 FQGNSA come from the germline V gene. The CDR3 runs to 13 residues. Germline trimming cut 6 bases from V and 6 bases from J; bases unmatched to any gene: 4. The chain's CDR3 is CASRDRGLGEQYF. CDR3 coding DNA: TGTGCCAGCAGGGACAGGGGGCTTGGCGAGCAGTACTTC. The whole variable domain, filled in from reference TRBV7-2 and TRBJ2-7, reads GAGVSQSPSNKVTEKGKDVELRCDPISGHTALYWYRQSLGQGLEFLIYFQGNSAPDKSGLPSDRFSAERTGGSVSTLTIQRTQQEDSAVYLCASRDRGLGEQYFGPGTRLTVT.

This clonotype occurred a few times. This chain joins TRBV29-1 and TRBJ2-7, with D uncertain. This CDR3 contains 11 residues. V was trimmed by 6 bases and J by 3 bases, leaving 9 bases between them. The germline CDR1 and CDR2 sequences are SQVTM and ANQGSEA. The CDR3 sequence is CSVLNNYEQYF. The DNA of the CDR3 is TGCAGCGTCTTGAACAACTACGAGCAGTACTTC.

This clonotype was seen many times. The chain uses TRBV20-1 and TRBJ2-1; the D gene is possibly TRBD2 (5 bases). This CDR3 has 11 residues. The germline V gene has CDR1 DFQATT and CDR2 SNEGSKA (reference sequence). Trimming shortened V by 5 bases and J by 9 bases, and 11 bases separated the two germline ends. The CDR3 region has the DNA TGCAGTGCTGATAGGACTTGTGAGCAGTTCTTC. It encodes CSADRTCEQFF.

The genes are TRBV27 and TRBJ1-6, with TRBD1 matching 9 bases. Germline V gene data show CDR1 as MNHEY and CDR2 as SMNVEV (reference sequence). With 5 bases clipped from V and 11 bases from J, the junction kept 10 bases outside the gene matches. CDR3 length equals 15 residues. This CDR3 is CASSPGDRDSTPLHF. CDR3 coding DNA: TGTGCCAGCAGTCCAGGGGACAGGGATTCAACACCCCTCCACTTT.

In its sample, this clonotype was seen a few times. The chain is built from TRBV20-1 and TRBJ2-1, with D perhaps matching TRBD2 (5 bases). V lost 7 bases and J lost 8, with 15 bases in between. The CDR3 extends over 12 amino acids. The germline V gene encodes CDR1 DFQATT and CDR2 SNEGSKA (reference sequence). CDR3 bases: TGCAGTGGTTCACAGAGGGCCGATGAGCAGTTCTTC. Amino acid sequence: CSGSQRADEQFF.

The chain links TRBV6-1 to TRBJ1-4; the D gene is possibly TRBD1 (5 bases). The V gene lost 8 bases and the J gene lost 4 bases, with 14 bases spanning the gap. The germline V gene has CDR1 MNHNS and CDR2 SASEGT. The CDR3 has 14 residues. CDR3: CASHLGTHNEKLFF. The CDR3, as DNA: TGTGCCAGCCATCTCGGGACGCATAATGAAAAACTGTTTTTT.

Only one count was recorded for this clonotype. The rearrangement joins TRBV27 to TRBJ2-3, with D possibly TRBD1 on 6 matching bases. With 6 bases removed from V and 6 bases from J, the gap between germline ends came to 31 bases. The CDR3 contains 19 residues. From germline, CDR1 is MNHEY and CDR2 SMNVEV (reference sequence). The DNA for the CDR3 is TGTGCCAGCAGCTCGCCCTTTTCTCAGGGGCGCGATATTCGGGATACGCAGTATTTT. Amino acid sequence: CASSSPFSQGRDIRDTQYF.

This clonotype was observed a single time. The chain recombines TRBV20-1 with TRBJ2-5, with D tentatively TRBD2 (7 bases). Germline V gives CDR1 DFQATT, CDR2 SNEGSKA (reference sequence). The V and J ends lost 6 bases and 4 bases respectively, with 21 bases between them. There are 15 residues in the CDR3. CDR3 nucleotide sequence: TGCAGTGCCCCGCCCCTAGAGGGGGGGTTAGAGACCCAGTACTTC. Protein product: CSAPPLEGGLETQYF.

As regards this clonotype: A much larger clone is a single base away; this may be a read error. The chain couples TRBV4-2 to TRBJ2-1, with TRBD2 matching over 10 bases. The junction had 9 bases not matched to a gene; V was cut back by 4 bases and J by 9 bases. Looked up from germline, CDR1 is LGHNA and CDR2 is YNFKEQ. This CDR3 is built from 15 residues. The CDR3 sequence: CASSRGPAGGGEQFF. The DNA of the CDR3 is TGTGCCAGCAGCCGGGGACCAGCGGGAGGGGGTGAGCAGTTCTTC.